Presented here are 11 T cell receptor beta chains from one specimen sequenced in a study of cytomegalovirus exposure and HLA in healthy donors. The PCR had 60 Vbeta and 13 Jbeta primers. Generated by immunoSEQ multiplex PCR, the TCRdb table keeps only in-frame clones and is missing some. In the table there are a few hundred thousand clones, around 80% of which are singletons. Specimen: PBMCs. The receptors derive from a woman aged 55 to 70 in good health and CMV-seropositive.

The V and J genes are TRBV2 and TRBJ1-4; 10 nucleotides align to TRBD1. CDR1 is SNHLY and CDR2 is FYNNEI in the germline V gene. This CDR3 has 17 residues. Unmatched junction bases numbered 9, after V lost 0 bases and J lost 8 bases. DNA of the CDR3: TGTGCCAGCAGTGAAGCGCTGGGACAGGGGCAGTTCGAAAAACTGTTTTTT. The encoded protein is CASSEALGQGQFEKLFF.

This clone was counted a few times. The J gene is TRBJ1-6, the V gene TRBV19, with TRBD1 matching over 8 bases. Germline V CDR1 and CDR2: LNHDA, SQIVND (reference sequence). With V trimmed by 7 bases and J by 0 bases, 14 bases remained unmatched. The CDR3 runs 19 residues. The CDR3 protein is CASTLFGQGSSSYNSPLHF. The CDR3 bases are TGTGCCAGTACCCTCTTCGGACAGGGCTCGAGCTCCTATAATTCACCCCTCCACTTT.

The chain recombines TRBV7-2 with TRBJ2-5, with 7 nucleotides matching TRBD2. This CDR3 region has 12 residues. Trimming cost V 5 bases and J 7 bases; bases outside gene matches: 4. CDR1 is SGHTA and CDR2 is FQGNSA in the germline V gene. This chain's CDR3 is CASSPSGGTQYF. The CDR3 DNA is TGTGCCAGCAGCCCCTCGGGAGGGACCCAGTACTTC.

The genes are TRBV5-1 and TRBJ1-4, with D possibly TRBD1 on 5 matching bases. Germline loops: CDR1 SGHRS, CDR2 YFSETQ. This CDR3 has 15 amino acids. Trimming took off 4 bases at V and 4 bases at J, with 14 bases between the two ends. The CDR3 DNA sequence: TGCGCCAGCAGCCCGGGACTCCTCTTTAATGAAAAACTGTTTTTT. Translation: CASSPGLLFNEKLFF. Full variable domain (remainder filled in from reference TRBV5-1 and TRBJ1-4): KAGVTQTPRYLIKTRGQQVTLSCSPISGHRSVSWYQQTPGQGLQFLFEYFSETQRNKGNFPGRFSGRQFSNSRSEMNVSTLELGDSALYLCASSPGLLFNEKLFFGSGTQLSVL.

The gene calls are TRBV5-1 and TRBJ1-2; 9 positions match TRBD1. V was clipped by 1 base and J by 8 bases; unmatched bases: 6. Germline CDR1 reads SGHRS; CDR2 reads YFSETQ. The CDR3 loop spans 14 amino acids. DNA of the CDR3: TGCGCCAGCAGCTTGTCACAGGGGGCGCAGGGCTACACCTTC. As protein: CASSLSQGAQGYTF. The full variable domain, its missing parts supplied by reference TRBV5-1 and TRBJ1-2, is KAGVTQTPRYLIKTRGQQVTLSCSPISGHRSVSWYQQTPGQGLQFLFEYFSETQRNKGNFPGRFSGRQFSNSRSEMNVSTLELGDSALYLCASSLSQGAQGYTFGSGTRLTVV.

V is TRBV4-3 and J is TRBJ2-5; no clear D. With 0 bases removed from V and 8 bases from J, the gap between germline ends came to 16 bases. The CDR3 is made up of 15 amino acids. The V gene's germline CDR1 is LGHNA and CDR2 YSLEER. The DNA for the CDR3 is TGCGCCAGCAGCCAAGAAGCCTTCTCGGTTGATACCCAGTACTTC. Its protein product is CASSQEAFSVDTQYF.

This clone was found a few times. V and J are TRBV7-9 and TRBJ2-1; 7 nucleotides agree with TRBD1. This CDR3 contains 15 residues. V shed 5 bases, J shed 4 bases, and the junction held 8 bases outside the gene matches. CDR1 SEHNR and CDR2 FQNEAQ come from the germline V gene (reference sequence). CDR3 in DNA: TGTGCCAGCAGCCTCTTGGGGACAGAGTACAATGAGCAGTTCTTC. Protein: CASSLLGTEYNEQFF.

V usage is TRBV21-1 and J usage is TRBJ2-2; the DNA was not used to check the table's D call, TRBD1. TRBV21-1 is flagged as a pseudogene. The CDR3 has 15 residues. CDR3 bases: TGTGCCATCCTTATTGTACAGGGGGCGCCCGGGGAGCTGTTTTTT. Translating gives CAILIVQGAPGELFF.

The rearrangement links TRBV6-4 to TRBJ1-2; D ambiguous. Per germline, CDR1 MRHNA and CDR2 SNTAGT. The CDR3 runs to 9 residues. V lost 9 bases, J lost 7 bases, and 6 bases lay in between. CDR3 region: CARGAGYTF. The CDR3 DNA follows: TGTGCCAGGGGAGCTGGCTACACCTTC.

The chain couples TRBV6-6 to TRBJ2-3; no definite D call. This CDR3 has 15 residues. Germline V gives CDR1 MNHNY, CDR2 SVGAGI (reference sequence). V lost 7 bases and J 6 bases, leaving 20 bases between the germline ends. CDR3: CASTSDLGRSDTQYF. Written as DNA, the CDR3 is TGTGCCAGCACCTCCGATTTGGGCAGAAGTGATACGCAGTATTTT.

The sample holds a few counts of this clone. The gene calls are TRBV27 and TRBJ1-1, with 8 positions matching TRBD1. V shed 0 bases, J shed 8 bases, and the junction held 11 bases outside the gene matches. This CDR3 is 16 amino acids long. The germline gives CDR1 MNHEY, CDR2 SMNVEV (reference sequence). CDR3 in DNA: TGTGCCAGCAGTTTATCGGGACAGGCGGGCTCCTCGGAAGCTTTCTTT. Amino acids: CASSLSGQAGSSEAFF.